This note documents a single T cell receptor (beta chain) sequence. The antigen is unknown. A junction end diverges from the germline sequence, so it may reflect a read error. This specimen comes from a study of T cell repertoires in cytomegalovirus infection. Overall study findings and caveats: HLA-C-restricted CMV-specific TCR beta clonotypes prevailed in the ex vivo response.

TCRdb re-called the reads through MiXCR, storing one row per CDR3 protein. The table includes about 740,000 distinct CDR3 sequences, 35% to 45% detected once. The TCR sequence derives from a human donor in good health (CMV status not recorded). Some clones in this sample may be carry-over from other donors' samples. The sample comprised PBMCs.

This CDR3 reads CARSYPVGEQFF. In DNA, the CDR3 is TGTGCCCGCAGTTACCCCGTCGGCGAGCAGTTCTTC. This chain connects TRBV6-5 to TRBJ2-1; no firm D call. The CDR3 length is 12 residues. Germline V gene sequence: CDR1 MNHEY, CDR2 SVGAGI.